These T cell receptor beta chains were read from a single sample in a study of blood T cell repertoires in COVID-19. Sequenced by immunoSEQ multiplex PCR; TCRdb stores in-frame clones only, minus some. The sample yields roughly 150,000 clones, around nine tenths seen once. Material: peripheral blood. The receptors shown here come from a man aged 60 to 69 with active or convalescent COVID-19. CDR3s include the opening cysteine and the closing phenylalanine or tryptophan. The D gene is left open where the match is weak. The size entry is marked missing in some rows and otherwise reads once, few, many or a size class.

J gene	clone size	V gene	D gene	CDR3 DNA	CDR3 protein
TRBJ2-7	.	TRBV6-2/TRBV6-3	.	TGTGCCAGCAGCCTTGACACCTACGAGCAGTACTTC	CASSLDTYEQYF
TRBJ1-4	.	TRBV3-1/TRBV3-2	.	TGTGCCAGCAGCGCCGGACTAGCAACTAATGAAAAACTGTTTTTT	CASSAGLATNEKLFF
TRBJ1-2	.	TRBV2	.	TGTGCCAGCACATCACGGACAGTCTCGGGTTATGGCTACACCTTC	CASTSRTVSGYGYTF
TRBJ1-4	.	TRBV19	.	TGTGCCAGTAGTTCCGGGACTGTGAATGAAAAACTGTTTTTT	CASSSGTVNEKLFF
TRBJ1-2	.	TRBV18	.	TGTGCCAGCTCACCACGAGGATGGATCTCGGATACCTTC	CASSPRGWISDTF
TRBJ1-5	.	TRBV10-1	.	TGCGCCAGCAGTGACAGGGATCTTCCCCAGCATTTT	CASSDRDLPQHF
TRBJ2-7	.	TRBV2	.	TGTGCCAGCAGTGTGGGTAGGGGTGAGCAGTACTTC	CASSVGRGEQYF
TRBJ1-6	.	TRBV6-5	.	TGTGCCAGCAGTTACTCCGGGTCTTTGCCCCTCCACTTT	CASSYSGSLPLHF
TRBJ1-1	.	TRBV3-1/TRBV3-2	TRBD1	TGTGCCAGCAGCAAACCGACAGGGGACTTCGTGAACACTGAAGCTTTCTTT	CASSKPTGDFVNTEAFF
TRBJ1-1	.	TRBV19	.	TGTGCCAGTAGTCTCCGGACGACAGGTTATGAAGCTTTCTTT	CASSLRTTGYEAFF
TRBJ1-4	.	TRBV24-1	.	TGTGCCACCAGTTTAACAGCCCATGGCACAACTAATGAAAAACTGTTTTTT	CATSLTAHGTTNEKLFF
TRBJ1-1	.	TRBV28	TRBD1	TGTGCCAGCAGCCTACCGCGGACAGGGGGGAACGCTTTCTTT	CASSLPRTGGNAFF
TRBJ2-5	.	TRBV11-3	TRBD1	TGTGCCAGCAGCCGAACAGGGGAACAGACCCAGTACTTC	CASSRTGEQTQYF
TRBJ1-5	.	TRBV6-1	.	TGTGCCAGCAGTGAATCCAGCAGGGTACAATCAAGGGGTCAGCATTTT	CASSESSRVQSRGQHF
TRBJ1-1	.	TRBV6-5	TRBD1	TGTGCCAGCAGTTTACAGGGGGAGACTGAAGCTTTCTTT	CASSLQGETEAFF
TRBJ1-1	.	TRBV27	.	TGTGCCAGCAGTCCCGGACAGCCCGGGCGGGACACTGAAGCTTTCTTT	CASSPGQPGRDTEAFF
TRBJ1-5	.	TRBV6-1	.	TGTGCCAGCAGTGAAAGACCGACAGCTAGCAATCAGCCCCAGCATTTT	CASSERPTASNQPQHF
TRBJ2-1	.	TRBV5-8	TRBD2	TGTGCCAGCAGCCGAACCGGGACTAGCGCGACCTACAATGAGCAGTTCTTC	CASSRTGTSATYNEQFF
TRBJ1-1	.	TRBV5-1	.	TGCGCCAGCAGCTCTGCAGACCGGGTCACTGAAGCTTTCTTT	CASSSADRVTEAFF
TRBJ2-1	.	TRBV5-4	TRBD1	TGTGCCAGCAGCTTGGCCGCTGGGACAGGGGCCCGCTACAATGAGCAGTTCTTC	CASSLAAGTGARYNEQFF
TRBJ1-5	few	TRBV6-4	.	TGTGCCAGCAGTGACTTGGTACAGGAAAACAATCAGCCCCAGCATTTT	CASSDLVQENNQPQHF
TRBJ1-2	.	TRBV11-1	TRBD1	TGTGCCAGCAGCTATGACAGGGCCTATGGCTACACCTTC	CASSYDRAYGYTF
TRBJ2-7	.	TRBV11-2	.	TGTGCCAGCAGCTTAGGTTATTCCTACGAGCAGTACTTC	CASSLGYSYEQYF
TRBJ2-7	.	TRBV3-1/TRBV3-2	TRBD2	TGTGCCAGCAGCCAAGATTGGGGGACTAGCGGGACCTACGAGCAGTACTTC	CASSQDWGTSGTYEQYF
TRBJ2-5	.	TRBV6-5	.	TGTGCCAGCAGTTACAGGGGAATAGGGGAGACCCAGTACTTC	CASSYRGIGETQYF
TRBJ2-1	.	TRBV19	TRBD1	TGTGCCAGTAGTATTATACCGGGACAGGGGGCAAATGAGCAGTTCTTC	CASSIIPGQGANEQFF
TRBJ1-5	once	TRBV7-2	.	TGTGCCAGCAGCTTAGCGCCAGGGGACAATCAGCCCCAGCATTTT	CASSLAPGDNQPQHF
TRBJ1-1	.	TRBV7-2	.	TGTGCCAGCAGCGTGGGACATCTTTACACTGAAGCTTTCTTT	CASSVGHLYTEAFF
TRBJ1-4	.	TRBV19	.	TGTGCCAGTAGTATTCTCAGCGGACTAAATGAAAAACTGTTTTTT	CASSILSGLNEKLFF
TRBJ2-7	.	TRBV10-3	.	TGTGCCATCAGTGACCCACGACAGGACTACGAGCAGTACTTC	CAISDPRQDYEQYF